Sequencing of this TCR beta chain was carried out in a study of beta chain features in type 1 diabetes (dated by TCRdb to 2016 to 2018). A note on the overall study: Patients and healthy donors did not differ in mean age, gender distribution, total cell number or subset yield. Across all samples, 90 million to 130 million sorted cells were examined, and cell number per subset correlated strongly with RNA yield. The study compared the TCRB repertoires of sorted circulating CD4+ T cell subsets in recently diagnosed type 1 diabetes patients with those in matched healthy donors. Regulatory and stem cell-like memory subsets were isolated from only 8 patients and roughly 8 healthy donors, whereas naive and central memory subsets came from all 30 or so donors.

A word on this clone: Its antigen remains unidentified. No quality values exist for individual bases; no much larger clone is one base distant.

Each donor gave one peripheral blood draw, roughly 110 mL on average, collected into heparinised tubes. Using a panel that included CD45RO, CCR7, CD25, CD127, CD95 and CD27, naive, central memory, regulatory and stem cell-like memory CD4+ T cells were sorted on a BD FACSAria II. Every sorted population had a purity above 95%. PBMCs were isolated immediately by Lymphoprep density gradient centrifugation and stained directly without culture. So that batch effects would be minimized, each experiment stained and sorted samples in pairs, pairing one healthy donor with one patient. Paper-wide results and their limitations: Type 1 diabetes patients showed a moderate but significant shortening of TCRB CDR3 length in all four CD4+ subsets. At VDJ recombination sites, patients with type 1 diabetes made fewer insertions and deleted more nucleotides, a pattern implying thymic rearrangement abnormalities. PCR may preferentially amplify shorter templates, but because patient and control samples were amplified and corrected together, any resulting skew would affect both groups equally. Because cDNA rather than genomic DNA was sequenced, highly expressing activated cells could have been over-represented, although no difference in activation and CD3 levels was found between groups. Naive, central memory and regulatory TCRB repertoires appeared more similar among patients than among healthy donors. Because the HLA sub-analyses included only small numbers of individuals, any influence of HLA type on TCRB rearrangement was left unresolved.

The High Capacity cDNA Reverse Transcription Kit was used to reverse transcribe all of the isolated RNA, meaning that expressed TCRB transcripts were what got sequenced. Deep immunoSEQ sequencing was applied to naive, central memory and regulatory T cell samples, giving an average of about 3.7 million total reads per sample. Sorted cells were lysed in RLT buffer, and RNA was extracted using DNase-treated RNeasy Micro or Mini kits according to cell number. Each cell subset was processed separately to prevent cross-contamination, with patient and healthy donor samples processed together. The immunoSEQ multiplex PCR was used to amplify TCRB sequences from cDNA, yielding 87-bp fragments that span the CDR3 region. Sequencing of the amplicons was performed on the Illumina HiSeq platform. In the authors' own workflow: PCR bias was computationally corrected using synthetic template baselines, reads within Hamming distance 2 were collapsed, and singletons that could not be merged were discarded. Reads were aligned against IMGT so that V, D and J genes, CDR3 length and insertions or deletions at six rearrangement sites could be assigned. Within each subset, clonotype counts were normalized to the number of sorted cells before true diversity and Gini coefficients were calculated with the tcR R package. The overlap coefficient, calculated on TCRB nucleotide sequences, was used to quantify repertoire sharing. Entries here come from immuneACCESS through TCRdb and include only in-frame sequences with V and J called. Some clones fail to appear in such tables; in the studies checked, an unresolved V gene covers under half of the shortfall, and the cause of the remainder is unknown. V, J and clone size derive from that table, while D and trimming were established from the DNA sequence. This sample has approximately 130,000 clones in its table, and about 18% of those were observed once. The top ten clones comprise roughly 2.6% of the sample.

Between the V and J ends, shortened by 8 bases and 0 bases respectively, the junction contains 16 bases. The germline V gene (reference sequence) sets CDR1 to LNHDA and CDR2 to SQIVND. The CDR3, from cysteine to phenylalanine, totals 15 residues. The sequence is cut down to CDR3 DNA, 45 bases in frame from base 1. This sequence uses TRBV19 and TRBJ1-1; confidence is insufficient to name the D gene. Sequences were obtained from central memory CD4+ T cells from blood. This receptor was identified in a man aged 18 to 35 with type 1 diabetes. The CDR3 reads CASEETATMNTEAFF. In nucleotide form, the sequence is TGTGCCAGTGAGGAAACAGCTACTATGAACACTGAAGCTTTCTTT.